This T cell receptor beta chain was found in a study of blood T cell repertoires in COVID-19. Data came from immunoSEQ multiplex PCR; TCRdb stores just in-frame clones and leaves some out. The table includes over 150,000 clones, 70% to 85% detected once. Sequenced sample: PBMCs or T cells enriched from blood (not recorded which). The sequence was obtained from a woman in her 70s in a cohort exposed to, infected with or recovered from COVID-19 (not recorded which).

This CDR3 reads CASSPYRARADTQYF. CDR3 coding DNA: TGTGCCAGCAGCCCGTACAGGGCTCGGGCAGATACGCAGTATTTT. This chain links TRBV7-2 with TRBJ2-3; D may be TRBD1 (6 bases). CDR1 and CDR2 from the germline V gene are SGHTA and FQGNSA. The CDR3 totals 15 residues. Trimming cost V 5 bases and J 4 bases, with 16 bases left between them.